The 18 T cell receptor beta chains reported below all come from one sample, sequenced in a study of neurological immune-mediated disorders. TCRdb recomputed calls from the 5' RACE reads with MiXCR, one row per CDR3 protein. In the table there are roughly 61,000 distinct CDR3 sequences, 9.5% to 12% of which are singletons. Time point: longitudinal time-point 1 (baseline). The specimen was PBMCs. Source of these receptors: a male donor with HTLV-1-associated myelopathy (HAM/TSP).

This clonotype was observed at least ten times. CDR3 amino acids: CSARQGNQPQHF. The CDR3 DNA is TGCAGTGCTAGACAGGGTAATCAGCCCCAGCATTTT. The rearrangement links TRBV20-1 to TRBJ1-5, with D maybe TRBD1 (5 bases). Trimming removed 2 bases from V and 4 bases from J, with 6 bases in between. The CDR3 consists of 12 residues. Germline-derived CDR1 and CDR2 are DFQATT and SNEGSKA (reference sequence).

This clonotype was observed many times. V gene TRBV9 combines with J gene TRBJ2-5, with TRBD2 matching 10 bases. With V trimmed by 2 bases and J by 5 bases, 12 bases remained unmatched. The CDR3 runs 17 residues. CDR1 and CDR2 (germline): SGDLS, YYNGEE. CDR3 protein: CASSVHNSGGPGETQYF. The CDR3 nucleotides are TGTGCCAGCAGCGTCCATAATAGCGGGGGGCCTGGGGAGACCCAGTACTTC.

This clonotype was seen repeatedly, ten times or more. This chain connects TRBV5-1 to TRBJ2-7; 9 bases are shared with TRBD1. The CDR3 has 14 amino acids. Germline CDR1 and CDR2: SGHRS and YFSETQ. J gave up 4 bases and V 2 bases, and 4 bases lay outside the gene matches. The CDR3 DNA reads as TGCGCCAGCAGCTTACGACAGGGGGAGTACGAGCAGTACTTC. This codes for CASSLRQGEYEQYF.

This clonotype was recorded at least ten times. CDR3 nucleotide sequence: TGTGCCAGCAGCTTAGATCGGCCAAACACCGGGGAGCTGTTTTTT. It translates to CASSLDRPNTGELFF. The V call is TRBV7-2, the J call TRBJ2-2; no reliable D call. V lost 1 base to trimming and J lost 2 bases, with 8 bases between them. CDR1 and CDR2 (germline): SGHTA, FQGNSA. The length of the CDR3 is 15 residues. The full variable domain, in which reference TRBV7-2 and TRBJ2-2 provide the parts outside the CDR3, is GAGVSQSPSNKVTEKGKDVELRCDPISGHTALYWYRQSLGQGLEFLIYFQGNSAPDKSGLPSDRFSAERTGGSVSTLTIQRTQQEDSAVYLCASSLDRPNTGELFFGEGSRLTVL.

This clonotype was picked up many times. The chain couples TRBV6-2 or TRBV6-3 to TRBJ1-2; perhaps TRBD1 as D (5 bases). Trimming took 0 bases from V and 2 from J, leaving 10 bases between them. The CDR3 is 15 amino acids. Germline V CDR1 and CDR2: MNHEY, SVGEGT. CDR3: CASSYSSQGNYGYTF. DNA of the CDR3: TGTGCCAGCAGTTACTCGTCCCAGGGAAACTATGGCTACACCTTC.

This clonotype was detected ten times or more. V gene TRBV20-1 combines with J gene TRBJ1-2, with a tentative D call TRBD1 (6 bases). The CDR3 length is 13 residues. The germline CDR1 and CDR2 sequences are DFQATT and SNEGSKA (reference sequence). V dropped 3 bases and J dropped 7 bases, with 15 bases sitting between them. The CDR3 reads CSASQSLRGGYTF. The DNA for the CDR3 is TGCAGTGCTAGTCAAAGTCTCAGGGGTGGCTACACCTTC.

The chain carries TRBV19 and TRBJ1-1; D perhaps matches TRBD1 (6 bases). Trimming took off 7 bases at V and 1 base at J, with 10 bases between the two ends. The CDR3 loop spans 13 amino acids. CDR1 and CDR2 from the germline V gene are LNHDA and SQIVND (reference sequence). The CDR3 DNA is TGTGCCAGTAAGGGGGTGACGAACACTGAAGCTTTCTTT. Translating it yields CASKGVTNTEAFF.

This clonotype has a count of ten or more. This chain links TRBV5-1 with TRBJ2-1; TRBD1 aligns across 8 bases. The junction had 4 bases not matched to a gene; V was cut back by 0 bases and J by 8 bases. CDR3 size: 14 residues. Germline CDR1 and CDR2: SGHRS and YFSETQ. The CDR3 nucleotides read TGCGCCAGCAGCTTGGTACAGGGGGTCGATGAGCAGTTCTTC. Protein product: CASSLVQGVDEQFF.

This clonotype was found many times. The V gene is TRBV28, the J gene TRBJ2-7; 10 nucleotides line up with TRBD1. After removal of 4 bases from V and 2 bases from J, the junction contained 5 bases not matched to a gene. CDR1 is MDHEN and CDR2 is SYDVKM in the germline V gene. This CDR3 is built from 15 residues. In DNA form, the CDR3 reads TGTGCCAGCAGTTCGACAGGGGGCCACGCCTACGAGCAGTACTTC. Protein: CASSSTGGHAYEQYF. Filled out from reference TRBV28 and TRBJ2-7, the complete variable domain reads DVKVTQSSRYLVKRTGEKVFLECVQDMDHENMFWYRQDPGLGLRLIYFSYDVKMKEKGDIPEGYSVSREKKERFSLILESASTNQTSMYLCASSSTGGHAYEQYFGPGTRLTVT.

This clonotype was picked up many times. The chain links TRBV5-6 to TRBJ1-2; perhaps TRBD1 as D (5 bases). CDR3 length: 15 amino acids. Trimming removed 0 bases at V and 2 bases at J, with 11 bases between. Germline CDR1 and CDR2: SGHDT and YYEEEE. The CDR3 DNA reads TGTGCCAGCAGCTTGGGGCGGTCAGGGAACTATGGCTACACCTTC. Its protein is CASSLGRSGNYGYTF.

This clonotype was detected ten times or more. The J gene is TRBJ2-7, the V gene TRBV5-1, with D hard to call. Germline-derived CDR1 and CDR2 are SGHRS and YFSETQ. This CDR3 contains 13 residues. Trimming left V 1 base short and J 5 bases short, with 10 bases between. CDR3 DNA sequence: TGCGCCAGCAGCTTGCAGGAATGGGACGAGCAGTACTTC. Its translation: CASSLQEWDEQYF.

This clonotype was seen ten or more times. CDR3 coding DNA: TGCAGTGCAATGGGGCAGGTGGGGAATCAGCCCCAGCATTTT. This encodes CSAMGQVGNQPQHF. This rearrangement joins TRBV20-1 to TRBJ1-5; a possible D gene is TRBD1 (5 bases). V was shortened by 6 bases and J by 4 bases, with 16 bases between the two germline ends. This CDR3 region has 14 residues. Per the germline V gene, CDR1 is DFQATT and CDR2 is SNEGSKA (reference sequence).

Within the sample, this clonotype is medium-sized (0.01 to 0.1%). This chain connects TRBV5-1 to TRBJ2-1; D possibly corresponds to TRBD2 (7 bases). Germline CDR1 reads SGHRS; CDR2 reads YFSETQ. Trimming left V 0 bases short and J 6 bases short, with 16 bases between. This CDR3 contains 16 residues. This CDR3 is CASSLDGGALGNEQFF. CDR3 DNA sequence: TGCGCCAGCAGCTTGGATGGGGGGGCCCTCGGCAATGAGCAGTTCTTC.

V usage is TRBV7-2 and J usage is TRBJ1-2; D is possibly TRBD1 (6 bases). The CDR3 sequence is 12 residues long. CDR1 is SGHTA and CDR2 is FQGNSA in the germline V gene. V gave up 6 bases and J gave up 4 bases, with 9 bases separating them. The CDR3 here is CASSEQGYGYTF. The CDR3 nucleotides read TGTGCCAGCAGTGAACAGGGCTATGGCTACACCTTC.

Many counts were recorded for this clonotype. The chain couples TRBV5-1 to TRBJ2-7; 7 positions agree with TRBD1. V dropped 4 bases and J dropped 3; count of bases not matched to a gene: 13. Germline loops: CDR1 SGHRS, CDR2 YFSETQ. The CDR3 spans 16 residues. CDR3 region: CASSQRTGQSSYEQYF. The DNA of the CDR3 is TGCGCCAGCAGCCAACGGACGGGACAGTCCAGCTACGAGCAGTACTTC.

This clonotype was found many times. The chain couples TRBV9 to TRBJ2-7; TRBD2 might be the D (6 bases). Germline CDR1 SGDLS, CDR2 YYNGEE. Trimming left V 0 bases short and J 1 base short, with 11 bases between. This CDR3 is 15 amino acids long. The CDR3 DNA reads TGTGCCAGCAGCGTAGGTGCAGGGACTTCCTACGAGCAGTACTTC. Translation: CASSVGAGTSYEQYF.

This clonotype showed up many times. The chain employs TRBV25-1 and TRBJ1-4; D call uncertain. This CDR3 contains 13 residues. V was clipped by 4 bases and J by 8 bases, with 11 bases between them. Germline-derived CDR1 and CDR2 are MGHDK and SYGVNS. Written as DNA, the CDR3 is TGTGCCAGCAGTGGAGAACTTATCGAAAAACTGTTTTTT. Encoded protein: CASSGELIEKLFF. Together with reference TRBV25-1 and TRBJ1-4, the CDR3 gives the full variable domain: EADIYQTPRYLVIGTGKKITLECSQTMGHDKMYWYQQDPGMELHLIHYSYGVNSTEKGDLSSESTVSRIRTEHFPLTLESARPSHTSQYLCASSGELIEKLFFGSGTQLSVL.

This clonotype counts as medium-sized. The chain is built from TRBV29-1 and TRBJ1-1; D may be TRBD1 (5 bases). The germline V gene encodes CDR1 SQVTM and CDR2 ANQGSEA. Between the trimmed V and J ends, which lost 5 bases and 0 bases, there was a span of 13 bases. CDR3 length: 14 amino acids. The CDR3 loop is CSVSPGLMNTEAFF. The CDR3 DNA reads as TGCAGCGTTTCCCCGGGACTGATGAACACTGAAGCTTTCTTT.